These 17 T cell receptor beta chains share one sample of origin, sequenced in a study of blood T cells in healthy people across ages. Next came a second PCR, run for about 7 to 12 cycles, which used a sample-barcoded 5' primer along with a J-beta primer mix. Each CDR3 protein gets one entry after TCRdb re-called the 5' RACE reads with MiXCR. Of around 990,000 distinct CDR3 sequences in the sample, around 27% were seen once. These sequences were also reported in another study, on T cells of mothers and their children.

Sequencing used blood. The source of these receptors is a girl aged 2 to 10 in good health.

This sequence joins TRBV15 and TRBJ2-1; the D is unclear. Germline V gene lookup returns CDR1 LNHNV and CDR2 YYDKDF (reference sequence). Deletions cut 8 bases from V and 3 bases from J, with 29 bases between. This CDR3 is built from 19 residues. The CDR3 sequence: CATQAPFAESPLDYNEQFF. CDR3 in DNA: TGTGCCACCCAGGCCCCCTTTGCCGAATCCCCCTTAGACTACAATGAGCAGTTCTTC.

This clonotype was observed a few times. The J gene is TRBJ2-7, the V gene TRBV7-9; the D is unclear. The germline V gene has CDR1 SEHNR and CDR2 FQNEAQ (reference sequence). The CDR3 has 12 amino acids. The ends were cut back, 7 bases at V and 5 bases at J, with 12 bases in the middle. The CDR3 loop reads CASISPLNEQYF. The CDR3 coding sequence is TGTGCCAGCATCAGCCCTCTGAACGAGCAGTACTTC.

The sample holds a few counts of this clonotype. The V call is TRBV7-9, the J call TRBJ2-5, with a tentative D call TRBD2 (7 bases). The CDR3 consists of 17 residues. Germline loops: CDR1 SEHNR, CDR2 FQNEAQ (reference sequence). V lost 2 bases, J lost 2 bases, and 18 bases lay in between. CDR3 sequence reads: CASSLWRLAGAQETQYF. The CDR3 DNA reads TGTGCCAGCAGCTTATGGCGGTTGGCGGGGGCGCAAGAGACCCAGTACTTC.

The table lists this clonotype with a few counts. The V and J genes are TRBV12-3 or TRBV12-4 and TRBJ2-5, with 7 positions matching TRBD1. The J call may be incorrect, as the DNA end agrees better with TRBJ2-7. The CDR3 contains 18 residues. CDR3 sequence reads: CASSFLPLGQVSSYEQYF. In DNA form, the CDR3 reads TGTGCCAGCAGTTTCCTTCCGCTTGGACAGGTGAGCTCCTACGAGCAGTACTTC.

This clonotype was counted a few times. The chain recombines TRBV20-1 with TRBJ2-5, with D uncertain. Trimming took off 0 bases at V and 3 bases at J, with 20 bases between the two ends. The germline V gene encodes CDR1 DFQATT and CDR2 SNEGSKA (reference sequence). The CDR3 consists of 17 residues. This chain's CDR3 is CSARDLFRRVTEETQYF. For the CDR3, the DNA is TGCAGTGCTAGAGATTTGTTTCGAAGGGTTACGGAAGAGACCCAGTACTTC.

This clonotype was found a few times. J is TRBJ1-1 and V is TRBV20-1; a weak D match, TRBD1 (6 bases). The CDR3 extends over 15 amino acids. Germline CDR1 DFQATT, CDR2 SNEGSKA (reference sequence). Trimming took 1 base from V and 4 from J, leaving 16 bases between them. The CDR3 is CSARVVQGVGTEAFF. In DNA, the CDR3 is TGCAGTGCTAGAGTTGTACAGGGTGTAGGCACTGAAGCTTTCTTT.

This rearrangement joins TRBV7-2 to TRBJ2-7; D gene uncertain. V lost 5 bases and J lost 5, with 22 bases in between. The germline V gene has CDR1 SGHTA and CDR2 FQGNSA. The CDR3 has 16 residues. The CDR3 spells CASSPALGLGQDEQYF. The CDR3 DNA is TGTGCCAGCAGCCCCGCCTTGGGTTTAGGTCAGGACGAGCAGTACTTC.

This clonotype turned up a few times. The V gene is TRBV19, the J gene TRBJ2-4; D uncertain. Deletions cut 3 bases from V and 1 base from J, with 7 bases between. Germline V gives CDR1 LNHDA, CDR2 SQIVND (reference sequence). CDR3 size: 14 residues. CDR3 in amino acids: CASSMGRAKNIQYF. CDR3 bases: TGTGCCAGTAGTATGGGAAGGGCCAAAAACATTCAGTACTTC.

V and J are TRBV5-1 and TRBJ2-6; the match to TRBD1 covers 8 bases. CDR1 and CDR2 (germline): SGHRS, YFSETQ. J was trimmed by 3 bases and V by 2 bases; bases with no gene match: 7. This CDR3 has 17 amino acids. The CDR3 nucleotides read TGCGCCAGCAGCTTTGAAGCAGGGGGCTTTGGGGCCAACGTCCTGACTTTC. It translates to CASSFEAGGFGANVLTF.

J is TRBJ1-1 and V is TRBV6-5; the D gene is possibly TRBD1 (6 bases). Per the germline V gene, CDR1 is MNHEY and CDR2 is SVGAGI. This CDR3 contains 13 residues. The ends were cut back, 4 bases at V and 7 bases at J, with 13 bases in the middle. The CDR3 region has the DNA TGTGCCAGCAGTTTAAGGGGGGTAGGTGAAGCTTTCTTT. Amino acids: CASSLRGVGEAFF.

This clonotype turned up a few times. CDR3 loop: CASSQDYPQGNQPQHF. CDR3 coding DNA: TGCGCCAGCAGCCAAGATTACCCACAGGGTAATCAGCCCCAGCATTTT. This sequence joins TRBV4-1 and TRBJ1-5; TRBD1 is a possible D gene (6 bases). The germline V and J ends were trimmed by 0 bases and 4 bases, with 13 bases remaining between them. CDR3 size: 16 residues. The germline V gene has CDR1 MGHRA and CDR2 YSYEKL.

This clonotype was counted between two and nine times. This sequence joins TRBV9 and TRBJ2-5; D assignment may be TRBD1 or TRBD2 (5 bases each). The CDR3 is 12 amino acids. The V gene lost 3 bases and the J gene lost 11 bases, with 14 bases spanning the gap. Germline V gene lookup returns CDR1 SGDLS and CDR2 YYNGEE. CDR3 DNA sequence: TGTGCCAGCAGCGGGGACGGGCTTGAGCAGTACTTC. Amino acid sequence: CASSGDGLEQYF. The full variable domain, its missing parts supplied by reference TRBV9 and TRBJ2-5, is DSGVTQTPKHLITATGQRVTLRCSPRSGDLSVYWYQQSLDQGLQFLIQYYNGEERAKGNILERFSAQQFPDLHSELNLSSLELGDSALYFCASSGDGLEQYFGPGTRLLVL.

This chain joins TRBV3-1 and TRBJ2-7; TRBD2 matches at 7 bases. CDR1 LGHDT and CDR2 YNNKEL come from the germline V gene (reference sequence). With V trimmed by 0 bases and J by 6 bases, 5 bases remained unmatched. CDR3 length: 14 residues. This CDR3 is CASSQDWEGREQYF. The CDR3 DNA follows: TGTGCCAGCAGCCAAGATTGGGAGGGACGCGAGCAGTACTTC.

This clonotype was seen more than once but under ten times. This sequence joins TRBV7-2 and TRBJ1-2, with TRBD1 matching over 7 bases. The V gene's germline CDR1 is SGHTA and CDR2 FQGNSA. V shed 5 bases, J shed 6 bases, and the junction held 9 bases outside the gene matches. The CDR3 extends over 14 amino acids. The CDR3 region is CASSALPGGDGYTF. As DNA, the CDR3 is TGTGCCAGCAGCGCTTTACCAGGGGGGGATGGCTACACCTTC.

This clonotype was recorded a few times. The chain links TRBV29-1 to TRBJ2-7; TRBD2 might be the D (7 bases). The germline gives CDR1 SQVTM, CDR2 ANQGSEA. The CDR3 contains 14 residues. Trimming stripped 4 bases from V and 3 bases from J, with 16 bases between. CDR3 amino acids: CSVVLGGGGYEQYF. The CDR3 DNA is TGCAGCGTTGTCCTTGGAGGGGGGGGCTACGAGCAGTACTTC.

The chain couples TRBV2 to TRBJ2-2; D may be TRBD2 (6 bases). There are 14 residues in the CDR3. The V gene lost 9 bases and the J gene lost 0 bases, with 11 bases spanning the gap. The germline V gene has CDR1 SNHLY and CDR2 FYNNEI. The CDR3 region has the DNA TGTGCCAGTCAAATAGCGGCGAACACCGGGGAGCTGTTTTTT. It encodes CASQIAANTGELFF.

The rearrangement joins TRBV20-1 to TRBJ1-6; D perhaps matches TRBD1 (6 bases). Germline V gene data show CDR1 as DFQATT and CDR2 as SNEGSKA (reference sequence). The CDR3 consists of 11 residues. Trimming shortened V by 6 bases and J by 15 bases, and 15 bases separated the two germline ends. The CDR3 sequence: CSAAATGILHF. The CDR3 nucleotides read TGCAGTGCCGCAGCCACAGGGATCCTCCACTTT.